Below are 23 T cell receptor beta chains sequenced from a single sample in a study of T cells after yellow fever vaccination (dated by TCRdb to between 2018 and 2021). Libraries were made using 5' RACE. This sample was sequenced with an Illumina HiSeq 2500. TCRdb cleaned the public reads at Q25 with fastp, built clones with MiXCR and kept in-frame beta chains. Entries that share a CDR3 protein sequence are merged under the most common genes and DNA. Here the sample has 500,000 to 650,000 distinct CDR3 sequences; 17% occur a single time. 15% to 20% of the sample is taken by the ten largest. The intended sense of this specimen's treatment or condition label: live attenuated yellow fever vaccine strain. The material sequenced was PBMCs, taken less than 6 days after the first yellow fever vaccination. These receptors were taken from a man younger than 35 who received the YFV17D yellow fever vaccine.

CDR3 sequence: CASSYSGLLDTEAFF. The CDR3 coding sequence is TGTGCCAGCAGTTACAGTGGGCTCCTGGACACTGAAGCTTTCTTT. The chain joins TRBV6-2 or TRBV6-3 to TRBJ1-1, with D unresolved. CDR1 is MNHEY, CDR2 SVGEGT, per germline. Trimming left V 2 bases short and J 3 bases short, with 13 bases between. The CDR3 covers 15 residues.

The chain has TRBV27 and TRBJ2-7; D gene uncertain. Trimming stripped 5 bases from V and 3 bases from J, with 8 bases between. This CDR3 region has 12 residues. Germline V lookup: CDR1 MNHEY, CDR2 SMNVEV (reference sequence). In nucleotides, the CDR3 is TGTGCCAGCAGTATCCGGGTCTACGAGCAGTACTTC. It specifies CASSIRVYEQYF.

The chain joins TRBV6-1 to TRBJ2-7; 7 nucleotides align to TRBD1. The CDR3 consists of 13 residues. The germline V gene has CDR1 MNHNS and CDR2 SASEGT. Trimming removed 6 bases from V and 3 bases from J; junction bases left unmatched: 5. The DNA of the CDR3 is TGTGCCAGCAGCCGGGACAGATACTACGAGCAGTACTTC. Amino acid sequence: CASSRDRYYEQYF.

This clonotype was found once. The J gene is TRBJ1-3, the V gene TRBV7-9; 9 nucleotides agree with TRBD1. V was pared by 5 bases and J by 6 bases, with 8 bases of the junction left unmatched. CDR1 is SEHNR and CDR2 is FQNEAQ in the germline V gene (reference sequence). The CDR3 consists of 15 residues. CDR3 in amino acids: CASSPAGTGKNTIYF. The CDR3 nucleotides read TGTGCCAGCAGCCCAGCGGGGACAGGGAAAAACACCATATATTTT. Filled out from reference TRBV7-9 and TRBJ1-3, the complete variable domain reads DTGVSQNPRHKITKRGQNVTFRCDPISEHNRLYWYRQTLGQGPEFLTYFQNEAQLEKSRLLSDRFSAERPKGSFSTLEIQRTEQGDSAMYLCASSPAGTGKNTIYFGEGSWLTVV.

This clonotype turned up a few times. V is TRBV20-1 and J is TRBJ2-7; D may match TRBD1 or TRBD2 (5 bases each). The CDR3 runs to 16 residues. Germline V CDR1 and CDR2: DFQATT, SNEGSKA (reference sequence). V was clipped by 0 bases and J by 0 bases, with 15 bases between them. The CDR3 spells CSARDLGTKSSYEQYV. The CDR3 DNA sequence: TGCAGTGCTAGAGATCTGGGGACGAAGAGCTCCTACGAGCAGTACGTC.

The chain recombines TRBV5-6 with TRBJ2-4; either TRBD1 or TRBD2 may supply D (6 bases each). The ends were cut back, 4 bases at V and 0 bases at J, with 26 bases in the middle. This CDR3 contains 20 residues. CDR1 is SGHDT and CDR2 is YYEEEE in the germline V gene. For the CDR3, the DNA is TGTGCCAGCAGCCCCTCCCGGGAGCTTCAGGGGCGGGAAGCCAAAAACATTCAGTACTTC. It is translated as CASSPSRELQGREAKNIQYF.

CDR3 region: CASSQDSLDTQYF. CDR3 DNA sequence: TGCGCCAGCAGCCAAGATAGCCTAGATACGCAGTATTTT. The rearrangement joins TRBV4-3 to TRBJ2-3, with unresolved D. The length of the CDR3 is 13 residues. Germline V gene data show CDR1 as LGHNA and CDR2 as YSLEER. V was pared by 0 bases and J by 5 bases, with 6 bases between.

The rearrangement joins TRBV6-2 or TRBV6-3 to TRBJ2-5, with TRBD2 matching over 12 bases. This CDR3 spans 18 amino acids. Germline V gene lookup returns CDR1 MNHEY and CDR2 SVGEGT. V trimming: 5 bases; J trimming: 1 base; junction bases outside the gene matches: 11. The CDR3 loop is CASSPGLAGRGGQETQYF. The DNA for the CDR3 is TGTGCCAGCAGTCCGGGACTAGCGGGTAGGGGGGGCCAAGAGACCCAGTACTTC.

V gene TRBV6-2 or TRBV6-3 combines with J gene TRBJ1-6; D gene ambiguous. The CDR3 is made up of 20 amino acids. CDR1 is MNHEY, CDR2 SVGEGT, per germline. V lost 2 bases and J lost 6, with 26 bases in between. The chain's CDR3 is CASSYSSLLTSNFFNSPLHF. CDR3 in DNA: TGTGCCAGCAGTTACAGTAGCCTATTGACATCGAATTTTTTTAATTCACCCCTCCACTTT.

This clonotype turned up a few times. The chain employs TRBV4-1 and TRBJ2-7; 10 positions match TRBD1. The germline CDR1 and CDR2 sequences are MGHRA and YSYEKL. The CDR3 has 14 residues. Trimming took 6 bases from V and 4 from J; bases not matched to a gene: 6. The CDR3 region is CASRSGTGVYEQYF. The CDR3 nucleotides read TGCGCCAGCAGATCCGGGACAGGGGTTTACGAGCAGTACTTC.

This clonotype was found a few times. The CDR3 nucleotides read TGTGCCAGCAGCGGGTTTACGAACACTGAAGCTTTCTTT. It yields the protein CASSGFTNTEAFF. The chain has TRBV3-1 and TRBJ1-1; no reliable D call. Germline values: CDR1 LGHDT, CDR2 YNNKEL (reference sequence). The CDR3 covers 13 residues. V was trimmed by 5 bases and J by 1 base, leaving 8 bases between them.

This clonotype has a handful of counts. V and J are TRBV7-6 and TRBJ2-1, with 7 nucleotides matching TRBD2. Unmatched junction bases numbered 5, after V lost 4 bases and J lost 8 bases. Germline V gene data show CDR1 as SGHVS and CDR2 as FNYEAQ. CDR3 length equals 13 residues. The CDR3 loop reads CASSSSGKDEQFF. CDR3 bases: TGTGCCAGCAGCTCGAGCGGGAAGGATGAGCAGTTCTTC.

This chain links TRBV4-1 with TRBJ1-4; 10 bases agree with TRBD1. The CDR3 runs 23 residues. The germline CDR1 and CDR2 sequences are MGHRA and YSYEKL. With V trimmed by 1 base and J by 2 bases, 22 bases remained unmatched. Here the CDR3 reads CASSQALPGQGMGSVLTNEKLFF. In nucleotides, the CDR3 is TGCGCCAGCAGCCAAGCACTGCCGGGACAGGGGATGGGATCTGTGCTTACTAATGAAAAACTGTTTTTT.

This rearrangement joins TRBV6-1 to TRBJ1-4, with TRBD1 matching 7 bases. This CDR3 has 14 residues. Trimming removed 5 bases from V and 3 bases from J; junction bases left unmatched: 3. Germline values: CDR1 MNHNS, CDR2 SASEGT. DNA of the CDR3: TGTGCCAGCAGTCGGGACAGTTCTAATGAAAAACTGTTTTTT. It specifies CASSRDSSNEKLFF.

The genes are TRBV5-1 and TRBJ2-7, with TRBD2 as a possible D gene (5 bases). This CDR3 is 12 amino acids long. Deletions cut 1 base from V and 5 bases from J, with 7 bases between. The V gene's germline CDR1 is SGHRS and CDR2 YFSETQ. The DNA of the CDR3 is TGCGCCAGCAGCTTGTGGGAGAACGAGCAGTACTTC. Translating gives CASSLWENEQYF.

This chain joins TRBV4-2 and TRBJ1-2; D ambiguous. This CDR3 comprises 13 residues. Germline CDR1 reads LGHNA; CDR2 reads YNFKEQ. V lost 0 bases to trimming and J lost 5 bases, with 7 bases between them. The CDR3 here is CASSQEGRYGYTF. The CDR3 region has the DNA TGTGCCAGCAGCCAAGAAGGAAGGTATGGCTACACCTTC.

This clonotype was seen many times. The chain joins TRBV7-9 to TRBJ2-2; D unclear. V was trimmed by 1 base and J by 0 bases, leaving 6 bases between them. The CDR3 consists of 15 residues. The germline CDR1 and CDR2 sequences are SEHNR and FQNEAQ (reference sequence). CDR3 in DNA: TGTGCCAGCAGCTTAGGGGCGGCGAACACCGGGGAGCTGTTTTTT. Residues: CASSLGAANTGELFF.

The J gene is TRBJ1-2, the V gene TRBV19; weak D call: TRBD1 (5 bases). CDR1 is LNHDA and CDR2 is SQIVND in the germline V gene (reference sequence). V was pared by 5 bases and J by 8 bases, with 18 bases between. The CDR3 is 14 residues long. This chain's CDR3 is CASSVTRGENGYTF. CDR3 DNA sequence: TGTGCCAGTAGTGTCACTAGGGGCGAGAACGGCTACACCTTC.

J is TRBJ2-6 and V is TRBV5-1; D uncertain. The CDR3 extends over 16 amino acids. Trimming cost V 3 bases and J 0 bases, with 10 bases left between them. CDR1 is SGHRS, CDR2 YFSETQ, per germline. This CDR3 reads CASSYGRGSGANVLTF. CDR3 bases: TGCGCCAGCAGCTACGGCCGAGGCTCTGGGGCCAACGTCCTGACTTTC.

The chain is built from TRBV7-9 and TRBJ2-1, with TRBD2 matching 12 bases. After removal of 3 bases from V and 5 bases from J, the junction contained 5 bases not matched to a gene. The CDR3 has 16 amino acids. Germline-derived CDR1 and CDR2 are SEHNR and FQNEAQ (reference sequence). CDR3 DNA: TGTGCCAGCAGCTTCACCGGGACTAGCGGGCACAATGAGCAGTTCTTC. It specifies CASSFTGTSGHNEQFF.

This clonotype was recorded many times. The J gene is TRBJ2-1, the V gene TRBV12-3 or TRBV12-4; TRBD2 is a possible D gene (6 bases). V was trimmed by 7 bases and J by 6 bases, leaving 19 bases between them. The CDR3 has 15 amino acids. CDR3 DNA: TGTGCCAGCACTCGAGCCGGGGCGGAGGGCAATGAGCAGTTCTTC. Translated, it gives CASTRAGAEGNEQFF.

V gene TRBV4-3 combines with J gene TRBJ2-1; 7 positions match TRBD1. V dropped 0 bases and J dropped 2; count of bases not matched to a gene: 4. Germline V CDR1 and CDR2: LGHNA, YSLEER. CDR3 length equals 16 residues. This CDR3 reads CASSQDGQGAYNEQFF. The CDR3 region has the DNA TGCGCCAGCAGCCAAGATGGCCAGGGGGCCTACAATGAGCAGTTCTTC.

The table lists this clonotype with a few counts. The V gene is TRBV20-1, the J gene TRBJ1-1, with D possibly being TRBD1 (6 bases). The CDR3 extends over 14 amino acids. Germline assignment: CDR1 DFQATT and CDR2 SNEGSKA (reference sequence). Trimming left V 6 bases short and J 1 base short, with 15 bases between. The CDR3 sequence is CSAPRPGANTEAFF. In DNA form, the CDR3 reads TGCAGTGCCCCCCGCCCAGGGGCGAACACTGAAGCTTTCTTT.